A selection of T cell receptor beta chains follows, all from one sample in a study of OX40 agonist ivuxolimab in advanced cancers. TCRdb keeps only in-frame clones here, not all; method: immunoSEQ multiplex PCR. This sample carries more than 60,000 clones, about 92% of them seen once, and the ten largest clones take around 0.39%. The sequencing here drew on CD4+ or CD8+ T cells sorted from blood, taken in a trial of the OX40 agonist ivuxolimab. The receptors shown here come from an adult with an advanced solid tumor such as melanoma, head and neck, liver or kidney cancer. CDR3s leave out the opening cysteine and the closing phenylalanine or tryptophan. A D gene is named only where the DNA matches it firmly.

12 | TRBJ2-7 | NA | TRBV5-4 | ASSRPDGDYEQY
13 | TRBJ2-1 | NA | TRBV6-5 | ASRRQDGSYNEQF
14 | TRBJ1-4 | TRBD1 | TRBV14 | ASSQNRGATNEKLF
13 | TRBJ1-4 | TRBD1 | TRBV29-1 | SVEHGTGVNEKLF
13 | TRBJ1-2 | NA | TRBV4-2 | ASSQPLSGDYGYT
14 | TRBJ2-3 | NA | TRBV10-3 | AISESGGLLTDTQY
13 | TRBJ2-6 | NA | TRBV5-1 | ASSLQVSGANVLT
10 | TRBJ2-1 | NA | TRBV27 | ASTIPPTSQF
14 | TRBJ2-2 | TRBD1 | TRBV27 | ASSFGTGRGTGELF
11 | TRBJ1-1 | NA | TRBV5-1 | ASSPDSYNEAF
12 | TRBJ2-7 | TRBD1 | TRBV5-1 | ASSPPGGVNEQY
11 | TRBJ2-5 | NA | TRBV7-2 | ASSLSGDGTQY
14 | TRBJ2-6 | NA | TRBV5-8 | ASSLWGDSGANVLT
13 | TRBJ2-1 | TRBD1 | TRBV19 | ASTTGAGVNNEQF
10 | TRBJ1-5 | NA | TRBV6-1 | ASNPSLEPQH
15 | TRBJ1-5 | NA | TRBV15 | ATSRDRASYSNQPQH
11 | TRBJ1-1 | NA | TRBV28 | ASSITMNTEAF
13 | TRBJ2-7 | NA | TRBV27 | ASSLAHLMGYEQY
13 | TRBJ2-3 | NA | TRBV6-5 | ASSYSDSSTDTQY
10 | TRBJ2-1 | NA | TRBV7-8 | ASSSREDEQF
10 | TRBJ1-6 | NA | TRBV27 | ASRTGNSPLH
14 | TRBJ2-7 | TRBD2 | TRBV27 | ASSLTSGIPTYEQY
14 | TRBJ1-5 | NA | TRBV10-3 | AISDPRGPSNQPQH
12 | TRBJ1-1 | NA | TRBV19 | ASSMKFMNTEAF
10 | TRBJ2-7 | NA | TRBV5-1 | ASSEPGGGQY
12 | TRBJ1-4 | NA | TRBV28 | ASSLGGGDEKLF
12 | TRBJ1-4 | NA | TRBV4-1 | ASSRPDRNEKLF
12 | TRBJ2-3 | TRBD2 | TRBV19 | AVYSGSLGDTQY
14 | TRBJ1-1 | TRBD1 | TRBV5-5 | ASSFSLGTGDTEAF
15 | TRBJ2-5 | TRBD1 | TRBV9 | ASSVADMRQGQETQY
15 | TRBJ2-5 | NA | TRBV12-1 | ASSHQGGDSTSETQY
11 | TRBJ2-7 | NA | TRBV5-1 | ASSLDGSYEQY
14 | TRBJ1-4 | NA | TRBV5-4 | ASSLTANSGNEKLF
17 | TRBJ2-1 | TRBD2 | TRBV18 | ASSPPLLAGGLSYNEQF
15 | TRBJ1-1 | NA | TRBV19 | ASSIDQKGPFSSEAF
13 | TRBJ2-3 | TRBD1 | TRBV28 | ASSWTGGITDTQY
11 | TRBJ2-5 | NA | TRBV18 | ASSPDAGETQY
13 | TRBJ1-3 | NA | TRBV9 | ASSAQQGLGNTIY
16 | TRBJ1-2 | TRBD1 | TRBV6-1 | ASSATIRGTAGGYGYT
12 | TRBJ2-1 | NA | TRBV19 | ASSIGLAVSEQF
14 | TRBJ2-7 | TRBD1 | TRBV7-6 | ASTLNPGQGAYEQY
9 | TRBJ1-5 | TRBD1 | TRBV30 | AWRQGTTQH
14 | TRBJ1-4 | NA | TRBV6-1 | ASSELKGSTNEKLF
9 | TRBJ2-1 | NA | TRBV20-1 | SASKDNEQF
12 | TRBJ1-4 | NA | TRBV27 | ASSLARTNEKLF
12 | TRBJ1-2 | TRBD1 | TRBV6-1 | ASFFRLQGNGYT
10 | TRBJ2-1 | NA | TRBV2 | ASSEGENEQF
11 | TRBJ2-2 | NA | TRBV7-2 | ASSPQDTGELF
11 | TRBJ2-4 | NA | TRBV2 | ASRGDQWNIQY
13 | TRBJ1-5 | TRBD1 | TRBV7-2 | ASSLGQGGTQPQH
14 | TRBJ1-3 | TRBD1 | TRBV6-5 | ASSWGQGFAGNTIY
12 | TRBJ2-5 | NA | TRBV27 | ASSLTDRLKTQY
11 | TRBJ1-6 | NA | TRBV7-2 | ASRPLGHSPLH
14 | TRBJ1-3 | NA | TRBV4-3 | ASSQDELISGNTIY
12 | TRBJ1-2 | NA | TRBV28 | ASSFPRAGYGYT